This T cell receptor beta chain was sequenced during a study of blood T cells in healthy people across ages. Study outcomes and limitations: Naive T cell percentage by flow cytometry tracked strongly with beta diversity. Not knowing donor CMV status may have confounded expanded clonotype changes. Versus aged donors, long-lived donors had higher diversity and more naive CD4+ cells.

Sample-barcoded 5' priming and a J-beta primer mix drove a second PCR of about 6 to 11 cycles. TCRdb re-derived calls from the 5' RACE reads in MiXCR, one entry per CDR3 protein. The sample holds around 1,100,000 distinct CDR3 sequences; about two fifths are singletons and the top ten take about an eighth. Details on this clonotype: Its antigen is unidentified.

Extraction yielded at least 5 micrograms of total RNA per sample. The source is a young man in good health. The sequenced sample was blood.

The CDR3 DNA reads TGTGCCAGCAGTTACTCGAGGGAGGTCCAGACCTACGAGCAGTACTTC. It is translated as CASSYSREVQTYEQYF. The chain recombines TRBV6-2 or TRBV6-3 with TRBJ2-7, with D maybe TRBD2 (6 bases). The ends were cut back, 0 bases at V and 2 bases at J, with 14 bases in the middle. CDR1 MNHEY and CDR2 SVGEGT come from the germline V gene. This CDR3 comprises 16 residues.